This TCR beta chain was sequenced for a study of blood T cell repertoires in COVID-19. Overall study context: The origin of the acute and convalescent COVID-19 samples was the United States, Italy and Spain. The cDNA or gDNA used as material had been derived from T cells, B-cell-depleted T cells, or PBMCs.

Original methodology: For nucleated cells, counts were estimated from reference gene primer amplification. The repertoire was sequenced with immunoSEQ multiplex PCR; TCRdb's copy has only in-frame clones and lacks some. V, J and clone size were drawn from that table, and D and trimming were deduced from the DNA. This repertoire shows approximately 130,000 clones, approximately 68% found once; its top ten account for roughly 2%. Source material: peripheral blood. The clonotype originates from a woman between 65 and 79 years old with acute or convalescent COVID-19.

In nucleotides, the CDR3 is TGCGCCAGCAGTGAGGGGACTGGAACCTACGAGCAGTACTTC. Its translation: CASSEGTGTYEQYF. The genes are TRBV10-1 and TRBJ2-7, with a tentative D call TRBD2 (6 bases). V was clipped by 2 bases and J by 2 bases, with 10 bases between them. Germline lookup yields CDR1 WNHNN and CDR2 SYGVQD (reference sequence). The CDR3 contains 14 residues.